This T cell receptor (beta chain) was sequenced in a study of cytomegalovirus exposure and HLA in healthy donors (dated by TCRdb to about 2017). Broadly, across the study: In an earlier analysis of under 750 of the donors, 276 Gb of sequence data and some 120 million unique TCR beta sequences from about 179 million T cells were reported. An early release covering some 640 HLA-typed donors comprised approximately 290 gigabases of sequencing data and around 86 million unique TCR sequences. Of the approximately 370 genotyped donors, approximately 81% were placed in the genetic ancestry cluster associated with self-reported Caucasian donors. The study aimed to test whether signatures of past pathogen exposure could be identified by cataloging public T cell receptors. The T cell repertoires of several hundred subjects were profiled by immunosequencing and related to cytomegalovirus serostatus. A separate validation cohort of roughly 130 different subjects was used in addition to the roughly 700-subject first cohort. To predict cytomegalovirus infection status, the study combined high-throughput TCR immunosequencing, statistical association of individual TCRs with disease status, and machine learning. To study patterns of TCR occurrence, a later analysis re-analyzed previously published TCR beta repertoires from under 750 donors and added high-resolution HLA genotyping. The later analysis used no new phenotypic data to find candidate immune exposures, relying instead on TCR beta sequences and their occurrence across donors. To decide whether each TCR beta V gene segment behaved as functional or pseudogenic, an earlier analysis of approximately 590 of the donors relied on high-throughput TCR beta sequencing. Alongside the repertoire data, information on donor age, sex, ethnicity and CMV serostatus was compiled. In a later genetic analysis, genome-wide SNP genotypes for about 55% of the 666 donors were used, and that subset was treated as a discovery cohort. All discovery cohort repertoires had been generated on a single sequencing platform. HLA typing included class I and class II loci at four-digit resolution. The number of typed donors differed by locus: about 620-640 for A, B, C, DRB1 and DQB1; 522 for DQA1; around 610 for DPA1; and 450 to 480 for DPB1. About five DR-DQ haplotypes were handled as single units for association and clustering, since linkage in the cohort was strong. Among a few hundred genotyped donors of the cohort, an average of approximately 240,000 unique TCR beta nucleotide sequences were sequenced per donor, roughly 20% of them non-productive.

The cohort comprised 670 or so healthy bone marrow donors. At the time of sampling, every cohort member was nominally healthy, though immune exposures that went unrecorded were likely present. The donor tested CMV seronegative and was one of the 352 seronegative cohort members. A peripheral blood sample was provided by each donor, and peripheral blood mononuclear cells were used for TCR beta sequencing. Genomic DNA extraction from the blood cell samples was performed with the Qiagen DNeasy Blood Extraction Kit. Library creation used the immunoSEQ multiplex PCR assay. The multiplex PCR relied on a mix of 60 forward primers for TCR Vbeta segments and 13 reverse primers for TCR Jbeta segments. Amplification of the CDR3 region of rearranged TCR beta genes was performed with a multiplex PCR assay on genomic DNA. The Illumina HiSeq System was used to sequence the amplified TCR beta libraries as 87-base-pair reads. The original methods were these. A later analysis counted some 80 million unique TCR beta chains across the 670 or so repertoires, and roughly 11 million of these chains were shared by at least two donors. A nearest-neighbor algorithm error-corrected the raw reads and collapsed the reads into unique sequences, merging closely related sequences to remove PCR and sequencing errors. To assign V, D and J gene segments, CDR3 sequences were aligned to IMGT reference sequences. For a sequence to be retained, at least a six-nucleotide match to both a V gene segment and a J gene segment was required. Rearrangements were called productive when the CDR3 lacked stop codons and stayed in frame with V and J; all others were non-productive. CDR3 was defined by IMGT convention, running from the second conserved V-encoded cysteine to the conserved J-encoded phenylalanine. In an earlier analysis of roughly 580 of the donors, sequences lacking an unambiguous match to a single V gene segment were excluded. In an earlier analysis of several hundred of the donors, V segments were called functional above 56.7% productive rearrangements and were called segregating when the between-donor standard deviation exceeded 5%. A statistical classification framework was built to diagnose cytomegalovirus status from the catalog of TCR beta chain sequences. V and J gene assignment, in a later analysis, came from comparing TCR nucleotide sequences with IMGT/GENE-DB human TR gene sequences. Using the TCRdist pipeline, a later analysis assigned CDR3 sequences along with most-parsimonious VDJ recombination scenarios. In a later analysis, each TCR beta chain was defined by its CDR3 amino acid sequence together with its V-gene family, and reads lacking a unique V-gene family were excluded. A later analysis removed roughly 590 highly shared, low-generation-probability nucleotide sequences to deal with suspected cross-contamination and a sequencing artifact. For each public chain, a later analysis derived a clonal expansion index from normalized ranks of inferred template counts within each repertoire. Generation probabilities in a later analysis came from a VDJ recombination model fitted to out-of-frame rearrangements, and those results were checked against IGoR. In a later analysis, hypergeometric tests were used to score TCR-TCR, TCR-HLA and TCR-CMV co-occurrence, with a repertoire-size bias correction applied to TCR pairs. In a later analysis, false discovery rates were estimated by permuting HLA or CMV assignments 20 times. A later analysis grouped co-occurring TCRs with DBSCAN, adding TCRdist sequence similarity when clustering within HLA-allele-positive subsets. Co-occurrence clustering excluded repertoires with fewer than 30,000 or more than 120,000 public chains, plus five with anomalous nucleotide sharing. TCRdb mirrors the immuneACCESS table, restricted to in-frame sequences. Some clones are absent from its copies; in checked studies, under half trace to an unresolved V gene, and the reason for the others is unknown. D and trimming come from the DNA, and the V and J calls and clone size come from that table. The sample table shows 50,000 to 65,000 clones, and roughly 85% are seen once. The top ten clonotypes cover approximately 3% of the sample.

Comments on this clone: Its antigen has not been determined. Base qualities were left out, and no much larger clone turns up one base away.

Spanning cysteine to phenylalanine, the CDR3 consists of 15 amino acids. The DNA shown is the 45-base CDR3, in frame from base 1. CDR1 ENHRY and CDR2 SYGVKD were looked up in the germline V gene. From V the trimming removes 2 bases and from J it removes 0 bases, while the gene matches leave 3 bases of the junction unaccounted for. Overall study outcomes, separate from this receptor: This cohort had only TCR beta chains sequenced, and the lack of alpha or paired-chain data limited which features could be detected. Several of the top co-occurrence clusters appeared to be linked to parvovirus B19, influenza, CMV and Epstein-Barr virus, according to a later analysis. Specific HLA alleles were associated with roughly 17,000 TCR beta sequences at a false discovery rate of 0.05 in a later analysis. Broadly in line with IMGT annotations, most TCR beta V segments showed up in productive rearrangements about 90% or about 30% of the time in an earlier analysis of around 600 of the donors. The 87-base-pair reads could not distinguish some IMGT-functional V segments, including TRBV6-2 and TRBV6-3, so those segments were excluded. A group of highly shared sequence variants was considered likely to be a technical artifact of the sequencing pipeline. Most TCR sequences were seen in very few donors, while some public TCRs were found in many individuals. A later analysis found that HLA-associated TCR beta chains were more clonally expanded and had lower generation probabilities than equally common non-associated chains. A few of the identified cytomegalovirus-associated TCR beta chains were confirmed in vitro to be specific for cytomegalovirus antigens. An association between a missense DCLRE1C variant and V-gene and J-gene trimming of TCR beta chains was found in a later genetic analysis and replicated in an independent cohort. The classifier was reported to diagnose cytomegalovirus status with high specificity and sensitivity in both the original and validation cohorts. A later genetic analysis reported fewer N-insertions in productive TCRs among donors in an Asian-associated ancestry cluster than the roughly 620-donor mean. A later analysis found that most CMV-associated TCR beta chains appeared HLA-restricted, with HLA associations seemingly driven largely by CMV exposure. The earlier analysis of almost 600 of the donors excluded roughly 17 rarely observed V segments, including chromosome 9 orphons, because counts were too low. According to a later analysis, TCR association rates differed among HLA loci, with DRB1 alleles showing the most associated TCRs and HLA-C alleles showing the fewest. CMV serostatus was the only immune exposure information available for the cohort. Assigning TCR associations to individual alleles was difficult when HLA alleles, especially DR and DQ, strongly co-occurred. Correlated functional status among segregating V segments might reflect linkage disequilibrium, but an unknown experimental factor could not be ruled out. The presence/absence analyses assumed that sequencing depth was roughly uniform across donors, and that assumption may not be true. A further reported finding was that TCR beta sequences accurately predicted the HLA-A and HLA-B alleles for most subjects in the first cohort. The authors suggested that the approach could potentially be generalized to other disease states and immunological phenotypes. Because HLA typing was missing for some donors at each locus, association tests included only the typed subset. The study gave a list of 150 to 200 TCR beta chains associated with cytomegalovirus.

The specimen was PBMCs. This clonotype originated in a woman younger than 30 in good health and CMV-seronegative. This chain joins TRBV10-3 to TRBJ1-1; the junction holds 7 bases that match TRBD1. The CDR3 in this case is CAISERGTVNTEAFF. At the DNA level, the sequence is TGTGCCATCAGTGAGCGAGGGACAGTGAACACTGAAGCTTTCTTT.